These 20 T cell receptor beta chains came from one sample sequenced in a study of blood T cell repertoires in COVID-19. TCRdb keeps only in-frame clones here, not all; method: immunoSEQ multiplex PCR. Of about 200,000 clones in the sample, 65% to 85% were seen once. Specimen: peripheral blood. The origin of the receptors is a man aged 40-50 years with acute or convalescent COVID-19.

The gene calls are TRBV6-5 and TRBJ1-1; D possibly corresponds to TRBD1 (5 bases). The CDR3 extends over 10 amino acids. CDR1 MNHEY and CDR2 SVGAGI come from the germline V gene. V was clipped by 11 bases and J by 4 bases, with 8 bases between them. The CDR3 region has the DNA TGTGCCGCCGGGGGCACTGAAGCTTTCTTT. It is translated as CAAGGTEAFF.

This clone was seen only once. This chain joins TRBV4-2 and TRBJ1-2, with a possible D match to TRBD1 (6 bases). The CDR3 sequence is 15 residues long. In germline, CDR1 is LGHNA, CDR2 YNFKEQ. Trimming removed 0 bases at V and 8 bases at J, with 16 bases between. In nucleotides, the CDR3 is TGTGCCAGCAGCCAAGAGAACAGGGCTGAGTGGGGCTACACCTTC. Its protein product is CASSQENRAEWGYTF.

The chain has TRBV25-1 and TRBJ1-1, with 8 bases identical to TRBD1. With 0 bases clipped from V and 7 bases from J, the junction kept 7 bases outside the gene matches. The CDR3 runs to 15 residues. The germline gives CDR1 MGHDK, CDR2 SYGVNS. The CDR3 coding sequence is TGTGCCAGCAGTGAATACAGTACAGGGGGAGGTGAAGCTTTCTTT. It yields the protein CASSEYSTGGGEAFF.

In this sample, this clone turned up once. V and J are TRBV29-1 and TRBJ2-7, with 10 bases aligning to TRBD2. This CDR3 is built from 14 residues. V shed 7 bases, J shed 7 bases, and the junction held 13 bases outside the gene matches. Germline-derived CDR1 and CDR2 are SQVTM and ANQGSEA. The CDR3 DNA reads TGCAGCGCCAACGCAGCGGGAGGGTCTCGGGAGCAGTACTTC. Translating it yields CSANAAGGSREQYF.

The V gene is TRBV4-2, the J gene TRBJ1-1, with D tentatively TRBD1 (6 bases). CDR3 length: 15 amino acids. Per the germline V gene, CDR1 is LGHNA and CDR2 is YNFKEQ. V was cut by 6 bases and J by 0 bases, with 14 bases left in between. The CDR3 here is CASRDPGHLNTEAFF. DNA for the CDR3: TGTGCCAGCAGGGATCCGGGACACCTGAACACTGAAGCTTTCTTT.

The gene calls are TRBV28 and TRBJ2-3, with a weak D call TRBD2 (6 bases). The germline V and J ends were trimmed by 5 bases and 2 bases, with 11 bases remaining between them. This CDR3 is 14 amino acids long. In germline, CDR1 is MDHEN, CDR2 SYDVKM. As DNA, the CDR3 is TGTGCCAGCAGTAGGGAGGTACTCACAGATACGCAGTATTTT. Its protein product is CASSREVLTDTQYF.

This sequence joins TRBV5-1 and TRBJ1-4; 9 bases agree with TRBD1. Germline lookup yields CDR1 SGHRS and CDR2 YFSETQ. The CDR3 contains 14 residues. Germline trimming cut 4 bases from V and 5 bases from J; bases unmatched to any gene: 3. The CDR3 nucleotides are TGCGCCAGCAGCAGAGACAGGGGGAATGAAAAACTGTTTTTT. Amino acids: CASSRDRGNEKLFF.

This sequence joins TRBV11-3 and TRBJ2-2; TRBD2 agrees at 8 bases. The CDR3 covers 15 residues. V dropped 3 bases and J dropped 4; count of bases not matched to a gene: 4. Looked up from germline, CDR1 is SGHNT and CDR2 is YENEEA. The chain's CDR3 is CASSFGREGTGELFF. CDR3 DNA: TGTGCCAGCAGCTTTGGACGGGAGGGCACCGGGGAGCTGTTTTTT.

The chain is built from TRBV10-3 and TRBJ2-7, with TRBD2 matching 7 bases. J was trimmed by 1 base and V by 6 bases; bases with no gene match: 3. The V gene's germline CDR1 is ENHRY and CDR2 SYGVKD. This CDR3 has 13 amino acids. The CDR3 DNA sequence: TGTGCCATCAGCCCGCGGGAGTCCTACGAGCAGTACTTC. This encodes CAISPRESYEQYF.

The chain links TRBV6-5 to TRBJ2-1; 7 nucleotides match TRBD2. CDR1 MNHEY and CDR2 SVGAGI come from the germline V gene. The CDR3 sequence is 15 residues long. V lost 5 bases to trimming and J lost 4 bases; unmatched junction nucleotides: 8. The CDR3 DNA reads TGTGCCAGCAGTCAAAAGCGGGACTTTTACAATGAGCAGTTCTTC. Protein product: CASSQKRDFYNEQFF.

V gene TRBV30 combines with J gene TRBJ1-1, with D possibly being TRBD1 (6 bases). The CDR3 loop spans 13 amino acids. V shed 6 bases and J shed 7 bases, with 18 bases lying between them. The germline V gene encodes CDR1 GTSNPN and CDR2 SVGIG (reference sequence). CDR3 loop: CACRGKGVGEAFF. CDR3 bases: TGTGCCTGCCGAGGGAAGGGGGTGGGTGAAGCTTTCTTT.

The chain carries TRBV4-1 and TRBJ1-2; TRBD1 might be the D (5 bases). Per the germline V gene, CDR1 is MGHRA and CDR2 is YSYEKL. V dropped 1 base and J dropped 4 bases, with 16 bases sitting between them. The CDR3 sequence is 16 residues long. The CDR3 DNA reads TGCGCCAGCAGCCAAGGGGCAGCAGGGCAGTTCTATGGCTACACCTTC. It specifies CASSQGAAGQFYGYTF.

V usage is TRBV7-2 and J usage is TRBJ2-3, with TRBD2 matching over 10 bases. CDR3 length equals 15 residues. The germline gives CDR1 SGHTA, CDR2 FQGNSA. The V gene end was trimmed by 6 bases and the J gene end by 6 bases; junction bases not matched to a gene: 9. The CDR3 DNA reads as TGTGCCAGCAGGTGGACTAGCGGAGGGGGGGATACGCAGTATTTT. It yields the protein CASRWTSGGGDTQYF.

The V and J genes are TRBV5-4 and TRBJ2-7; 11 bases map to TRBD2. V shed 0 bases, J shed 2 bases, and the junction held 4 bases outside the gene matches. The CDR3 is 16 amino acids. Germline-derived CDR1 and CDR2 are SGHNT and YYREEE (reference sequence). The chain's CDR3 is CASSLVTSGVAYEQYF. The CDR3 bases are TGTGCCAGCAGCTTGGTGACTAGCGGGGTTGCCTACGAGCAGTACTTC.

The chain recombines TRBV12-3 or TRBV12-4 with TRBJ1-2, with D possibly TRBD1 on 6 matching bases. The CDR3 runs to 13 residues. V shed 6 bases and J shed 4 bases, with 12 bases lying between them. The CDR3 loop is CASRLQGAYGYTF. CDR3 nucleotide sequence: TGTGCCAGCAGACTACAGGGTGCCTATGGCTACACCTTC.

This clone was seen once. The chain links TRBV7-2 to TRBJ2-5, with D maybe TRBD2 (6 bases). Trimming pared 5 bases from V and 5 bases from J, leaving 12 bases between. This CDR3 has 13 amino acids. Germline V gene lookup returns CDR1 SGHTA and CDR2 FQGNSA. DNA for the CDR3: TGTGCCAGCAGCCGAGGTCGGGAGGAGACCCAGTACTTC. This gives the protein CASSRGREETQYF.

The chain joins TRBV3-1 (or the pseudogene TRBV3-2) to TRBJ2-7; TRBD2 aligns across 9 bases. Trimming took 4 bases from V and 3 from J; bases not matched to a gene: 1. The V gene's germline CDR1 is LGHDT and CDR2 YNNKEL (reference sequence). The CDR3 runs to 13 residues. The CDR3 coding sequence is TGTGCCAGCAGCCTGACTAGCGGCTACGAGCAGTACTTC. Amino acids: CASSLTSGYEQYF.

The rearrangement links TRBV4-1 to TRBJ1-6, with D perhaps TRBD1 (6 bases). Between the trimmed V and J ends, which lost 0 bases and 3 bases, there was a span of 12 bases. Looked up from germline, CDR1 is MGHRA and CDR2 is YSYEKL. The CDR3 is made up of 17 amino acids. CDR3 loop: CASSQDRTRGYNSPLHF. CDR3 in DNA: TGCGCCAGCAGCCAAGATCGGACCAGGGGCTATAATTCACCCCTCCACTTT.

The genes are TRBV7-2 and TRBJ2-1; D is ambiguous. The CDR3 has 12 residues. The V end lost 3 bases, the J end lost 10 bases, and 10 bases lay between the germline ends. Per the germline V gene, CDR1 is SGHTA and CDR2 is FQGNSA. CDR3 region: CASSFASREQFF. The CDR3 coding sequence is TGTGCCAGCAGCTTCGCTTCTCGGGAGCAGTTCTTC.

V gene TRBV19 combines with J gene TRBJ2-1, with D possibly TRBD2 on 5 matching bases. CDR1 LNHDA and CDR2 SQIVND come from the germline V gene (reference sequence). The ends were cut back, 6 bases at V and 7 bases at J, with 13 bases in the middle. The CDR3 loop spans 13 amino acids. The CDR3: CASRGGFRNEQFF. CDR3 nucleotide sequence: TGTGCCAGTAGGGGCGGGTTCCGAAATGAGCAGTTCTTC.